The 2 T cell receptor beta chains listed next were all sequenced from one sample in a study of T cells in Graves' hyperthyroidism and ophthalmopathy. TCR beta CDR3 regions were amplified from RNA transcripts. First-round RT-PCR targeting the TCR CDR3 was performed with the HTBI primer set. TCRdb passed the multiplex PCR reads through MiXCR, listing each CDR3 protein once. Of nearly 600,000 distinct CDR3 sequences in the sample, more than 11% were seen once. The sequenced material came from blood. These receptors were collected from a woman between 25 and 40 years old with Graves' hyperthyroidism that later progressed to Graves' ophthalmopathy.

This chain links TRBV6-2 or TRBV6-3 with TRBJ2-7, with TRBD1 matching over 8 bases. With V trimmed by 2 bases and J by 5 bases, 5 bases remained unmatched. The V gene's germline CDR1 is MNHEY and CDR2 SVGEGT. The CDR3 loop spans 14 amino acids. The CDR3 DNA reads as TGTGCCAGCAGTTACACAGGGGGTAAAAACGAGCAGTACTTC. Its protein is CASSYTGGKNEQYF.

This clonotype was seen a handful of times. The CDR3 loop reads CASSLAPAGPTDTQYF. In DNA form, the CDR3 reads TGTGCCAGCAGCCTCGCCCCGGCAGGTCCGACAGATACGCAGTATTTT. This chain links TRBV7-8 with TRBJ2-3; D is ambiguous. Trimming took off 5 bases at V and 3 bases at J, with 18 bases between the two ends. Germline V lookup: CDR1 SGHVS, CDR2 FQNEAQ. The CDR3 extends over 16 amino acids. The full variable domain, rest sourced from reference TRBV7-8 and TRBJ2-3, is GAGVSQSPRYKVAKRGQDVALRCDPISGHVSLFWYQQALGQGPEFLTYFQNEAQLDKSGLPSDRFFAERPEGSVSTLKIQRTQQEDSAVYLCASSLAPAGPTDTQYFGPGTRLTVL.